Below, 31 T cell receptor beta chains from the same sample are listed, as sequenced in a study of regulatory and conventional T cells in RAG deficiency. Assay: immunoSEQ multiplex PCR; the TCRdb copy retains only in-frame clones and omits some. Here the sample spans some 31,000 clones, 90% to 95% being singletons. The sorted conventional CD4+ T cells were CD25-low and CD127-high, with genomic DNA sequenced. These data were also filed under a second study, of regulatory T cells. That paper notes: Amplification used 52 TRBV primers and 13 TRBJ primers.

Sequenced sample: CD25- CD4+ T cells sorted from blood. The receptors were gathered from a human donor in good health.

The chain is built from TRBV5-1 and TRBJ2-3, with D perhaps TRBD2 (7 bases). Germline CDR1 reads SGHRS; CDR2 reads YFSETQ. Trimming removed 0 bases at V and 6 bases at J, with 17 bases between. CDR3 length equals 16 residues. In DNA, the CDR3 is TGCGCCAGCAGCTTGGTTGCGGGGGCCCAACTCGATACGCAGTATTTT. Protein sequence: CASSLVAGAQLDTQYF.

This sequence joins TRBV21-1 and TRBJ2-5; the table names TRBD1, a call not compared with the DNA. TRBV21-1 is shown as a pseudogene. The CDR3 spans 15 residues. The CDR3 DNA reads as TGTGCCAGCAGTCAGACAGGGTTGGCACGGGAGACCCAGTACTTC. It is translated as CASSQTGLARETQYF.

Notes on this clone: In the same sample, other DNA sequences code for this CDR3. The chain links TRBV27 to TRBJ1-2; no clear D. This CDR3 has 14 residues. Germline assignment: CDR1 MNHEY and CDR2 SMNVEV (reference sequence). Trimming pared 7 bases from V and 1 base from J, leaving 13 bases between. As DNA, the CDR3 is TGTGCCAGCATATTCCCTAGTGTTAACTATGGCTACACCTTC. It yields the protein CASIFPSVNYGYTF.

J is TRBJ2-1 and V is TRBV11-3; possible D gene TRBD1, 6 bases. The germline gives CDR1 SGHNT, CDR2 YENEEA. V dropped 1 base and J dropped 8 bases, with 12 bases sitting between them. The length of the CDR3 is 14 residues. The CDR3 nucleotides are TGTGCCAGCAGCTTAGGAACAGGGTGGGATGAGCAGTTCTTC. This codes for CASSLGTGWDEQFF. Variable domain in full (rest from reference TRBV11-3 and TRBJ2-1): EAGVVQSPRYKIIEKKQPVAFWCNPISGHNTLYWYLQNLGQGPELLIRYENEEAVDDSQLPKDRFSAERLKGVDSTLKIQPAELGDSAVYLCASSLGTGWDEQFFGPGTRLTVL.

Here the CDR3 reads CASRTGMETQYF. The CDR3 bases are TGTGCCAGCAGGACAGGGATGGAGACCCAGTACTTC. The V call is TRBV7-3, the J call TRBJ2-5; the match to TRBD1 covers 7 bases. J was trimmed by 5 bases and V by 6 bases; bases with no gene match: 3. The germline CDR1 and CDR2 sequences are SGHTA and FQGTGA. There are 12 residues in the CDR3.

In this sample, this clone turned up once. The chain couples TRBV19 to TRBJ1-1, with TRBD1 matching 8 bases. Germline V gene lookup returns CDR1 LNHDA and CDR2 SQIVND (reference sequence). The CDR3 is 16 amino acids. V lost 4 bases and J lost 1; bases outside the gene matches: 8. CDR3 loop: CASSKGGQAPNTEAFF. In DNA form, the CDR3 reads TGTGCCAGTAGTAAAGGGGGACAGGCGCCGAACACTGAAGCTTTCTTT.

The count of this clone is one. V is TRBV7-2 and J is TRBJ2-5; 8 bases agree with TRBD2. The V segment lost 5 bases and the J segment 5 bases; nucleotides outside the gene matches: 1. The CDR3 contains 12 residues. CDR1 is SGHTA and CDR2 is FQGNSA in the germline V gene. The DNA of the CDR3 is TGTGCCAGCAGCCAGCGGGGGGAGACCCAGTACTTC. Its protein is CASSQRGETQYF.

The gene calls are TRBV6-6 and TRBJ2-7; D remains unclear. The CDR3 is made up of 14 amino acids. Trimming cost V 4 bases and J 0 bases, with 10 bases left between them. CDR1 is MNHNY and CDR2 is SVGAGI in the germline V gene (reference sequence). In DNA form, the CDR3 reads TGTGCCAGCAGTTTTACATCCCCCTCCTACGAGCAGTACTTC. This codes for CASSFTSPSYEQYF.

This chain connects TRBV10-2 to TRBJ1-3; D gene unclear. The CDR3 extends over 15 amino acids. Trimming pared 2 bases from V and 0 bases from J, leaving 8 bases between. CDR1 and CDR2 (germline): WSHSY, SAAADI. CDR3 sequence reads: CASSETDPSGNTIYF. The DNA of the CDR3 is TGCGCCAGCAGTGAGACAGACCCCTCTGGAAACACCATATATTTT.

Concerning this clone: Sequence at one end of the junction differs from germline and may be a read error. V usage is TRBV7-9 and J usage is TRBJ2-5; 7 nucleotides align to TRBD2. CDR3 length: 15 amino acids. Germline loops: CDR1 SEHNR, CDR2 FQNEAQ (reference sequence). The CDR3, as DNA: TGTGCCAGCAGCCTAGCGGCGGGGATTGGAGAGACCCAGTACTTC. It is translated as CASSLAAGIGETQYF. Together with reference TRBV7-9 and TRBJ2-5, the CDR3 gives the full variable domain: DTGVSQNPRHKITKRGQNVTFRCDPISEHNRLYWYRQTLGQGPEFLTYFQNEAQLEKSRLLSDRFSAERPKGSFSTLEIQRTEQGDSAMYLCASSLAAGIGETQYFGPGTRLLVL.

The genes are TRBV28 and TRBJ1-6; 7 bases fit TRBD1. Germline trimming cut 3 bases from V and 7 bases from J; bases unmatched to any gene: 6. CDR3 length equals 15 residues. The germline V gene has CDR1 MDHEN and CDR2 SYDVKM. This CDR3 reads CASSFPGGHNSPLHF. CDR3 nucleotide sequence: TGTGCCAGCAGTTTTCCAGGGGGACACAATTCACCCCTCCACTTT.

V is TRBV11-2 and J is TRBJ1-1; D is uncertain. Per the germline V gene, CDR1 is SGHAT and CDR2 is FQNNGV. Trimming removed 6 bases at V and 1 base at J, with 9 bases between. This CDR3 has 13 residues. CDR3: CASSMNGNTEAFF. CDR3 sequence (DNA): TGTGCCAGCAGTATGAACGGGAACACTGAAGCTTTCTTT.

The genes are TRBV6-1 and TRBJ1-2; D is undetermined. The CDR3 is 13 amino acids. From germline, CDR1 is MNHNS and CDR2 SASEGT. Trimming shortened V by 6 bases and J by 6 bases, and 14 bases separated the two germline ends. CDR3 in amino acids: CASSPVSVDGYTF. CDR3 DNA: TGTGCCAGCAGCCCAGTAAGCGTGGATGGCTACACCTTC.

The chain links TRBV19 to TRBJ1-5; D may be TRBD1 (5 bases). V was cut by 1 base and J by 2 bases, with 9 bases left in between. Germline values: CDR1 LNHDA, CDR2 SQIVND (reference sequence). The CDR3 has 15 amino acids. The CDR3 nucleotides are TGTGCCAGTAGTATAGCGGTAGGGGGCAATCAGCCCCAGCATTTT. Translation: CASSIAVGGNQPQHF.

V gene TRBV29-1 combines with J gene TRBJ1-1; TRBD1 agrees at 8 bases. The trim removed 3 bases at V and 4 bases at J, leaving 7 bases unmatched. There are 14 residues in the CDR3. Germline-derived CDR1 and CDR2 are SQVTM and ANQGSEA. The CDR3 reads CSVEITGGGTEAFF. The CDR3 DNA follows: TGCAGCGTTGAGATAACAGGGGGTGGCACTGAAGCTTTCTTT.

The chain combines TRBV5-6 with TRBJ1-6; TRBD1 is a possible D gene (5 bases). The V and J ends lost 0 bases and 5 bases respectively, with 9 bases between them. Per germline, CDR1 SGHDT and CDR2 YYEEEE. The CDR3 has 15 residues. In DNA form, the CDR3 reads TGTGCCAGCAGCTTGGTTGGGGCGGATAATTCACCCCTCCACTTT. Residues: CASSLVGADNSPLHF.

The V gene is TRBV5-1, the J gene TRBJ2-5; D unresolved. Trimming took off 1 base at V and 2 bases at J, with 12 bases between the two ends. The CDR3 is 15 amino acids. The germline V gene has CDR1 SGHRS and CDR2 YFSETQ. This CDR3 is CASSLTVTVQETQYF. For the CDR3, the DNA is TGCGCCAGCAGCTTGACAGTAACCGTACAAGAGACCCAGTACTTC.

This chain's CDR3 is CASRGQPSSGNTIYF. The CDR3 region has the DNA TGTGCCAGTAGAGGACAGCCGAGCTCTGGAAACACCATATATTTT. The J gene is TRBJ1-3, the V gene TRBV19, with D possibly matching TRBD1 (6 bases). The germline CDR1 and CDR2 sequences are LNHDA and SQIVND (reference sequence). Trimming left V 6 bases short and J 0 bases short, with 12 bases between. The CDR3 length is 15 residues.

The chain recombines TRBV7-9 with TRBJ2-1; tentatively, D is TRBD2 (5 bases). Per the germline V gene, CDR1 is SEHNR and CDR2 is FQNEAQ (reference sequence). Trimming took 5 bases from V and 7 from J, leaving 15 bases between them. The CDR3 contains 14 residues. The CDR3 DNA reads TGTGCCAGCAGCCCCGGCGGACTGATGAATGAGCAGTTCTTC. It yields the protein CASSPGGLMNEQFF.

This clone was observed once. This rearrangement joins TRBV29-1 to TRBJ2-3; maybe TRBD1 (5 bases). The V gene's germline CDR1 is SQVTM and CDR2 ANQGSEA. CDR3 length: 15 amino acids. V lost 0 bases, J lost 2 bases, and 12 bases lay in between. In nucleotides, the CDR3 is TGCAGCGTTGAAGATCAGGGAAGATCCACAGATACGCAGTATTTT. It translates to CSVEDQGRSTDTQYF.

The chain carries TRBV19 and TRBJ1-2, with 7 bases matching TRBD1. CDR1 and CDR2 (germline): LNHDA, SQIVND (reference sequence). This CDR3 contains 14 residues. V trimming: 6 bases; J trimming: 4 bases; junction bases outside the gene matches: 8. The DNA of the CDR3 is TGTGCCAGTAGCTTATCCGGGACAGCCTATGGCTACACCTTC. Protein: CASSLSGTAYGYTF.

The CDR3 reads CATGDRSNQPQHF. Written as DNA, the CDR3 is TGTGCCACCGGGGACAGATCTAATCAGCCCCAGCATTTT. The chain joins TRBV19 to TRBJ1-5; 7 nucleotides match TRBD1. CDR1 LNHDA and CDR2 SQIVND come from the germline V gene (reference sequence). This CDR3 contains 13 residues. The V gene end was trimmed by 10 bases and the J gene end by 4 bases; junction bases not matched to a gene: 7.

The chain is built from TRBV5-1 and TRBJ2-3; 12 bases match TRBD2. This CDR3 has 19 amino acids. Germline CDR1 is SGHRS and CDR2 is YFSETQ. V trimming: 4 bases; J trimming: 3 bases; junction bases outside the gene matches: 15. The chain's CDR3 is CASSPILAGGQFGTDTQYF. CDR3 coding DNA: TGCGCCAGCAGCCCGATTCTAGCGGGGGGGCAATTCGGTACAGATACGCAGTATTTT.

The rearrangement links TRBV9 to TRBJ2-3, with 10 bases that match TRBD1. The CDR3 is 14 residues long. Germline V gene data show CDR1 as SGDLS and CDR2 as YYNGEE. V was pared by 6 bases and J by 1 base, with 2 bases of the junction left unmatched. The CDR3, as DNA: TGTGCCAGCACCGGACAGGGGGGCACAGATACGCAGTATTTT. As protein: CASTGQGGTDTQYF.

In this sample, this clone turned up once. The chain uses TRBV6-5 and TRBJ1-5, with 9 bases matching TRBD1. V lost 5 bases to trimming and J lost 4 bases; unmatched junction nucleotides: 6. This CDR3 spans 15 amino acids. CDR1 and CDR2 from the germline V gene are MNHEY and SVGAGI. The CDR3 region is CASSKDRGSNQPQHF. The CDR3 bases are TGTGCCAGCAGTAAGGACAGGGGTAGTAATCAGCCCCAGCATTTT.

Written as DNA, the CDR3 is TGTGCCAGCAGCGGACAGGGATGGGACATTCAGTACTTC. As protein: CASSGQGWDIQYF. The J gene is TRBJ2-4, the V gene TRBV6-4; 8 nucleotides line up with TRBD1. V shed 6 bases, J shed 8 bases, and the junction held 6 bases outside the gene matches. The CDR3 runs 13 residues. The germline CDR1 and CDR2 sequences are MRHNA and SNTAGT.

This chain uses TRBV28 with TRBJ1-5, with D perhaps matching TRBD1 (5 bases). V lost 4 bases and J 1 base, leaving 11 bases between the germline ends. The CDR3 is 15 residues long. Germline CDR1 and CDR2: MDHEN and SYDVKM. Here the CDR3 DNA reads TGTGCCAGCAGTTCCACCCCAGGGAGCAATCAGCCCCAGCATTTT. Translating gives CASSSTPGSNQPQHF. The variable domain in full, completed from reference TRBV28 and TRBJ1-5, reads DVKVTQSSRYLVKRTGEKVFLECVQDMDHENMFWYRQDPGLGLRLIYFSYDVKMKEKGDIPEGYSVSREKKERFSLILESASTNQTSMYLCASSSTPGSNQPQHFGDGTRLSIL.

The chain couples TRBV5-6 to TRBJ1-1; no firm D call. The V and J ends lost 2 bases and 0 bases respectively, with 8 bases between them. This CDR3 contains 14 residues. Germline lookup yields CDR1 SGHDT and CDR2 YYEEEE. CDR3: CASSFQALNTEAFF. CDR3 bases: TGTGCCAGCAGCTTTCAGGCCCTGAACACTGAAGCTTTCTTT. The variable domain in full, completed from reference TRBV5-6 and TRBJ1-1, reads DAGVTQSPTHLIKTRGQQVTLRCSPKSGHDTVSWYQQALGQGPQFIFQYYEEEERQRGNFPDRFSGHQFPNYSSELNVNALLLGDSALYLCASSFQALNTEAFFGQGTRLTVV.

The CDR3 DNA reads as TGTGCCAGCAGCGGGACTAGCGGGGTCTACAATGAGCAGTTCTTC. Its translation is CASSGTSGVYNEQFF. The chain combines TRBV5-5 with TRBJ2-1, with 13 bases lining up with TRBD2. J gave up 3 bases and V 4 bases, and 1 base lay outside the gene matches. The CDR3 sequence is 15 residues long. CDR1 and CDR2 from the germline V gene are SGHKS and YYEKEE (reference sequence).

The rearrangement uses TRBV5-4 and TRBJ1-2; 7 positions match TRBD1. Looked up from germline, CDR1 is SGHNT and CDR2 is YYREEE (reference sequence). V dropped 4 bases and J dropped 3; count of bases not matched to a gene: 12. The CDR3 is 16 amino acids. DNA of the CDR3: TGTGCCAGCAGCGGAGGGGTGGGAACAGGGGACTATGGCTACACCTTC. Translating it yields CASSGGVGTGDYGYTF.

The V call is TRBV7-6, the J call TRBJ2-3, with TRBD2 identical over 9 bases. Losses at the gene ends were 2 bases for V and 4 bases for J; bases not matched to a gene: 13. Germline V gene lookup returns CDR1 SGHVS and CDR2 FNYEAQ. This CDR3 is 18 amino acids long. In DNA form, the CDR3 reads TGTGCCAGCAGCTTAAGGGCCAGGCGGGGGGGCCCGGCAGATACGCAGTATTTT. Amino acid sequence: CASSLRARRGGPADTQYF.